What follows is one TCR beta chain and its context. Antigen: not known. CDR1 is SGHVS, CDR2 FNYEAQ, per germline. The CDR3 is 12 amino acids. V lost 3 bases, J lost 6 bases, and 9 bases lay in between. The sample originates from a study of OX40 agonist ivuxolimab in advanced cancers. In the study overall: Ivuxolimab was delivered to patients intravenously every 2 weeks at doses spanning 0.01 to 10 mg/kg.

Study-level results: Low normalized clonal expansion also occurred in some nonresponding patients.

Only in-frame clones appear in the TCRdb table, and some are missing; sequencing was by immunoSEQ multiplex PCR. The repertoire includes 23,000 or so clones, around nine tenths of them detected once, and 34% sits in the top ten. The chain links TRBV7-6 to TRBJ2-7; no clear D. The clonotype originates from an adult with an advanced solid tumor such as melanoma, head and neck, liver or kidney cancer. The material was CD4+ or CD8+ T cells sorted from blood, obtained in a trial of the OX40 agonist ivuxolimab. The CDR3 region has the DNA TGTGCCAGCAGCTTTTCGTCTGCCGAGCAGTACTTC. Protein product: CASSFSSAEQYF. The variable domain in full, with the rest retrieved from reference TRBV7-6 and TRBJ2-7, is GAGVSQSPRYKVTKRGQDVALRCDPISGHVSLYWYRQALGQGPEFLTYFNYEAQQDKSGLPNDRFSAERPEGSISTLTIQRTEQRDSAMYRCASSFSSAEQYFGPGTRLTVT.